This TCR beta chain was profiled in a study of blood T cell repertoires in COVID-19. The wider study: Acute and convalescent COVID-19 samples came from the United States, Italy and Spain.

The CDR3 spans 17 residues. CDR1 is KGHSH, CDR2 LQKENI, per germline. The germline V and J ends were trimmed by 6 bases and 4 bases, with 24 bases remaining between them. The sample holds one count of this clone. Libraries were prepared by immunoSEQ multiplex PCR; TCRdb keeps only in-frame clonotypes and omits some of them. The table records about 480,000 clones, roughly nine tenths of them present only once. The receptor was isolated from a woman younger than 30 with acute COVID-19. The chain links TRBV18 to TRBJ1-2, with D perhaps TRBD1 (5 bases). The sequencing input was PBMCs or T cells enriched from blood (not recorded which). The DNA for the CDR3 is TGTGCCAGCTCCCGTCGACTAGACCAGGGACCTTCCTATGGCTACACCTTC. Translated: CASSRRLDQGPSYGYTF.